This T cell receptor (beta chain) was recovered during a study of blood T cell repertoires in COVID-19. Background on the study: Collection of acute and convalescent COVID-19 samples took place in the United States, Italy and Spain.

Original processing notes: From reference gene primer amplification, estimates of nucleated cell counts were derived. The table came from immunoSEQ multiplex PCR; TCRdb's copy has only in-frame clones and leaves some out. From that table come the V and J calls and clone size; the DNA was used to work out D and trimming. The sample has around 110,000 clones, about 85% seen once. The CDR3 loop spans 14 amino acids. The V end was cut by 7 bases, the J end by 0 bases, with 11 bases between. Germline V gene lookup returns CDR1 SGHRS and CDR2 YFSETQ. The sequencing sample was made of peripheral blood. The chain combines TRBV5-1 with TRBJ2-4; D uncertain. This receptor was obtained from a man in his forties with acute or convalescent COVID-19. DNA of the CDR3: TGCGCCAGCCATACAGAGCTAGCCAAAAACATTCAGTACTTC. Its protein product is CASHTELAKNIQYF.